Described below is a single TCR beta chain sequence and its context. These data are taken from a study of T-cell memory formation after mild COVID-19. In TCRdb, the 5' RACE reads were re-called with MiXCR into one record per CDR3 protein. The table lists about 560,000 distinct CDR3 sequences, about a fifth of them singletons. V lost 5 bases to trimming and J lost 3 bases; unmatched junction nucleotides: 9. This CDR3 contains 15 residues. The gene calls are TRBV12-3 or TRBV12-4 and TRBJ1-1; 7 nucleotides match TRBD1. The receptor was derived from an adult woman who had mild COVID-19 (a few samples of this study predate the infection). Cell type and time point are not known. The sample was PBMCs or a T cell subset sorted from them (not recorded which). The CDR3 region is CASSRGGFDDTEAFF. The CDR3 DNA reads as TGTGCCAGCAGTCGAGGGGGCTTTGATGACACTGAAGCTTTCTTT.